Below, 17 T cell receptor beta chains from the same sample are listed, as sequenced in a study of cytomegalovirus exposure and HLA in healthy donors. The primer mix had 60 Vbeta and 13 Jbeta primers. The protocol was immunoSEQ multiplex PCR, while the TCRdb copy is restricted to in-frame clones and leaves out a portion. The table lists 160,000 or so clones, 80% to 90% of them singletons, with 6% to 9% in the top ten. The sequencing sample was made of PBMCs. All receptors come from a woman aged 30 to 39 in good health and CMV-seropositive.

This clone showed up just a few times. The V call is TRBV6-4, the J call TRBJ1-1, with TRBD1 as a possible D gene (5 bases). This CDR3 contains 14 residues. The V gene lost 2 bases and the J gene lost 4 bases, with 11 bases spanning the gap. Germline loops: CDR1 MRHNA, CDR2 SNTAGT. CDR3 loop: CASSDRDRPTEAFF. In nucleotides, the CDR3 is TGTGCCAGCAGTGACCGCGACAGACCCACTGAAGCTTTCTTT.

This sequence joins TRBV10-3 and TRBJ2-1; D gene unclear. The CDR3 runs to 16 residues. Looked up from germline, CDR1 is ENHRY and CDR2 is SYGVKD. Trimming cost V 3 bases and J 2 bases, with 14 bases left between them. This CDR3 is CAISEVADKTYNEQFF. As DNA, the CDR3 is TGTGCCATCAGTGAAGTGGCGGATAAGACCTACAATGAGCAGTTCTTC.

This clone was seen more than once but under ten times. The genes are TRBV7-2 and TRBJ2-2; TRBD2 matches at 10 bases. Germline CDR1 reads SGHTA; CDR2 reads FQGNSA. The CDR3 consists of 14 residues. J gave up 4 bases and V 4 bases, and 0 bases lay outside the gene matches. CDR3 in DNA: TGTGCCAGCAGCTGGACTAGCGGCACCGGGGAGCTGTTTTTT. Translating gives CASSWTSGTGELFF.

The chain recombines TRBV11-2 with TRBJ2-4; 9 nucleotides align to TRBD2. V shed 5 bases and J 3 bases; nucleotides not matched to a gene: 5. Looked up from germline, CDR1 is SGHAT and CDR2 is FQNNGV. The length of the CDR3 is 15 residues. The CDR3 protein is CASSRGGANKNIQYF. The CDR3 DNA reads as TGTGCCAGCAGCCGCGGGGGGGCGAACAAAAACATTCAGTACTTC.

The V and J genes are TRBV6-6 and TRBJ2-7, with 8 bases lining up with TRBD2. This CDR3 is 14 amino acids long. CDR1 and CDR2 from the germline V gene are MNHNY and SVGAGI (reference sequence). The V gene end was trimmed by 7 bases and the J gene end by 3 bases; junction bases not matched to a gene: 8. In DNA, the CDR3 is TGTGCCAGCAAAAACACCGGGACTAGCTACGAGCAGTACTTC. Amino acid sequence: CASKNTGTSYEQYF.

This sequence joins TRBV29-1 and TRBJ2-2; D may be TRBD2 (6 bases). V was trimmed by 6 bases and J by 6 bases, leaving 17 bases between them. This CDR3 has 14 amino acids. Germline CDR1 reads SQVTM; CDR2 reads ANQGSEA. CDR3 sequence: CSVGPGLRPGELFF. Here the CDR3 DNA reads TGCAGCGTCGGACCGGGACTTAGGCCCGGGGAGCTGTTTTTT.

This rearrangement joins TRBV5-1 to TRBJ2-7; no reliable D call. Trimming removed 2 bases from V and 2 bases from J, with 11 bases in between. Germline V gives CDR1 SGHRS, CDR2 YFSETQ. The CDR3 contains 14 residues. In nucleotides, the CDR3 is TGCGCCAGCAGCTTCACCGGGTTCACCTACGAGCAGTACTTC. Translation: CASSFTGFTYEQYF.

The chain has TRBV5-4 and TRBJ2-7; TRBD2 matches 7 bases. The V segment lost 2 bases and the J segment 5 bases; nucleotides outside the gene matches: 4. Germline V gene lookup returns CDR1 SGHNT and CDR2 YYREEE (reference sequence). The CDR3 consists of 13 residues. The CDR3 protein is CASSFQAGDEQYF. The CDR3 nucleotides read TGTGCCAGCAGCTTTCAGGCGGGGGACGAGCAGTACTTC.

In this sample, this clone turned up once. The chain recombines TRBV5-3 with TRBJ2-7, with 7 bases aligning to TRBD1. TRBV5-3 counts as an open reading frame of uncertain function. The CDR3 extends over 14 amino acids. J lost 6 bases, V lost 3 bases, and 9 bases had no gene match. The CDR3 loop reads CARSWGQKGLEQYF. Written as DNA, the CDR3 is TGTGCCAGAAGCTGGGGACAGAAAGGTCTCGAGCAGTACTTC.

This clone was found once. This chain uses TRBV4-2 with TRBJ1-5, with D perhaps matching TRBD1 (6 bases). The V gene's germline CDR1 is LGHNA and CDR2 YNFKEQ. This CDR3 comprises 15 residues. Trimming pared 0 bases from V and 5 bases from J, leaving 11 bases between. CDR3 nucleotide sequence: TGTGCCAGCAGCCAAGATGGACAGTGGGATCAGCCCCAGCATTTT. It translates to CASSQDGQWDQPQHF.

Concerning this clone: At one boundary the junction diverges from the germline segment, which might be a read error. Here the CDR3 reads CARSHPGQDQETQYF. The CDR3 DNA sequence: TGCGCCAGAAGTCACCCTGGACAGGACCAAGAGACCCAGTACTTC. The chain links TRBV23-1 to TRBJ2-5; 7 bases align to TRBD1. TRBV23-1 is classed as an ORF, of uncertain function. CDR3 size: 15 residues.

The V call is TRBV19, the J call TRBJ1-3, with unresolved D. This CDR3 is built from 15 residues. The V gene's germline CDR1 is LNHDA and CDR2 SQIVND (reference sequence). Trimming cost V 0 bases and J 4 bases, with 10 bases left between them. CDR3 sequence (DNA): TGTGCCAGTAGTATAGACAGAGGGTCCGGAAACACCATATATTTT. Residues: CASSIDRGSGNTIYF.

V usage is TRBV2 and J usage is TRBJ1-4; D unclear. CDR3 length: 14 amino acids. Trimming took 8 bases from V and 3 from J, leaving 13 bases between them. From germline, CDR1 is SNHLY and CDR2 FYNNEI. The CDR3 DNA follows: TGTGCCAGCGGTCGGGTTTCGGCTAATGAAAAACTGTTTTTT. Its translation is CASGRVSANEKLFF.

V and J are TRBV28 and TRBJ2-7; a possible D gene is TRBD1 (6 bases). V lost 6 bases and J lost 1, with 16 bases in between. Germline V lookup: CDR1 MDHEN, CDR2 SYDVKM. The CDR3 runs to 15 residues. The CDR3 protein is CASRPPLRGSYEQYF. The CDR3 nucleotides are TGTGCCAGCAGACCTCCCTTGAGGGGGTCCTACGAGCAGTACTTC.

The gene calls are TRBV4-3 and TRBJ2-7, with 9 bases lining up with TRBD2. This CDR3 contains 16 residues. V trimming: 0 bases; J trimming: 4 bases; junction bases outside the gene matches: 7. CDR1 and CDR2 from the germline V gene are LGHNA and YSLEER. The CDR3 bases are TGCGCCAGCAGCCAAGAATGGCGGGGGGGCAGGTACGAGCAGTACTTC. It specifies CASSQEWRGGRYEQYF.

The chain has TRBV9 and TRBJ2-3, with TRBD2 matching 7 bases. After removal of 3 bases from V and 2 bases from J, the junction contained 15 bases not matched to a gene. This CDR3 is built from 18 residues. Germline assignment: CDR1 SGDLS and CDR2 YYNGEE. This CDR3 reads CASSAEWGGLAVTDTQYF. CDR3 nucleotide sequence: TGTGCCAGCAGCGCGGAGTGGGGTGGGCTAGCGGTCACAGATACGCAGTATTTT.

This chain joins TRBV5-4 and TRBJ2-5; 7 bases fit TRBD2. Gene TRBJ2-7 matches the end of the DNA better, so the J call may be wrong. CDR1 and CDR2 from the germline V gene are SGHNT and YYREEE (reference sequence). This CDR3 has 14 residues. The CDR3 here is CASSSGGEGYEQYF. In nucleotides, the CDR3 is TGTGCCAGCAGCTCGGGGGGTGAGGGCTACGAGCAGTACTTC.